The 27 T cell receptor beta chains below all came from one sample that was sequenced in a study of CXCR3-negative and CXCR3-positive naive CD8 T cells. Study results and limitations: Comparison of naive cells showed more hydrophobic TRB CDR3s in CXCR3-positive than in CXCR3-negative naive cells.

The antigens for these receptors are not known. cDNA libraries for TRB were generated by 5' RACE incorporating UMI labels. TCRdb reprocessed the 5' RACE reads and keeps a single row for each CDR3 protein, giving no DNA. There are 110,000 or so distinct CDR3 sequences in the sample, with about 0.35% held by the top ten. The sequenced sample consisted of naive CXCR3+ CD8+ T cells from blood. Subset here: CD45RO-CCR7+CD27+CD95- naive CD8+ T cells expressing CXCR3 (TNR3+). The source is a human donor in good health. Some clones in this sample may be carry-over from other donors' samples.

The chain uses TRBV29-1 and TRBJ1-3. The CDR3 contains 13 residues. In germline, CDR1 is SQVTM, CDR2 ANQGSEA. The CDR3 spells CSARDSPGNTIYF.

The chain recombines TRBV28 with TRBJ2-1; TCRdb's D call, TRBD2, is unchecked because there is no DNA. CDR3 length: 16 residues. Per the germline V gene, CDR1 is MDHEN and CDR2 is SYDVKM. CDR3 sequence: CASSLSGGARINEQFF.

The chain uses TRBV2 and TRBJ1-5; without DNA, the TCRdb call of TRBD1 cannot be checked. The CDR3 has 15 amino acids. The germline CDR1 and CDR2 sequences are SNHLY and FYNNEI. The CDR3 spells CASSEWGRGNQPQHF.

The J gene is TRBJ2-3, the V gene TRBV7-8; TCRdb lists TRBD1, though no DNA is available to test this call. The CDR3 is 15 residues long. The germline V gene has CDR1 SGHVS and CDR2 FQNEAQ. The CDR3: CASSLAAGGLDTQYF.

The J gene is TRBJ1-2, the V gene TRBV5-1; TCRdb's D call of TRBD1 is untestable without DNA. The CDR3 loop spans 14 amino acids. The V gene's germline CDR1 is SGHRS and CDR2 YFSETQ. CDR3 sequence: CASRRDSRDYGYTF.

J is TRBJ1-5 and V is TRBV12-5. The CDR3 length is 15 residues. CDR1 LGHNT and CDR2 FRNRAP come from the germline V gene. CDR3 amino acids: CASAEDGSRNQPQHF.

This chain uses TRBV5-1 with TRBJ1-5; the TCRdb call, TRBD1, lacks DNA for checking. The CDR3 has 17 residues. The germline V gene encodes CDR1 SGHRS and CDR2 YFSETQ. The CDR3 here is CASNRELGAERNQPQHF. The entire variable domain, with the rest obtained from reference TRBV5-1 and TRBJ1-5, is as follows: KAGVTQTPRYLIKTRGQQVTLSCSPISGHRSVSWYQQTPGQGLQFLFEYFSETQRNKGNFPGRFSGRQFSNSRSEMNVSTLELGDSALYLCASNRELGAERNQPQHFGDGTRLSIL.

The rearrangement links TRBV25-1 to TRBJ2-3; TCRdb returns TRBD1, unconfirmable since there is no DNA. This CDR3 spans 16 amino acids. The germline CDR1 and CDR2 sequences are MGHDK and SYGVNS. The CDR3 sequence: CASSEWRTGAADTQYF.

This chain connects TRBV28 to TRBJ2-3. The germline V gene has CDR1 MDHEN and CDR2 SYDVKM. The CDR3 loop spans 14 amino acids. CDR3 amino acids: CTSSLVPGTDTQYF.

The gene calls are TRBV7-8 and TRBJ2-1. The CDR3 is made up of 13 amino acids. CDR1 and CDR2 (germline): SGHVS, FQNEAQ. CDR3 residues: CASSLSGESEQFF.

V gene TRBV12-3 or TRBV12-4 combines with J gene TRBJ2-2; TCRdb's assignment of TRBD2 cannot be checked, as there is no DNA. The CDR3 is 18 residues long. This chain's CDR3 is CASSPLRTRGGNTGELFF.

The V call is TRBV4-3, the J call TRBJ2-2; the TRBD1 assignment by TCRdb is unverifiable without DNA. CDR3 size: 16 residues. Germline loops: CDR1 LGHNA, CDR2 YSLEER. The CDR3 reads CASSQDAPGGPGELFF.

The J gene is TRBJ2-7, the V gene TRBV15; the D call of TRBD1 rests on TCRdb alone, since no DNA is present to check it. CDR3 length equals 14 residues. Germline CDR1 reads LNHNV; CDR2 reads YYDKDF (reference sequence). The CDR3 reads CATSRGQGADEQYF.

This chain's CDR3 is CASSTPSGRVAYEQYF. V is TRBV7-9 and J is TRBJ2-7; TCRdb's D call, TRBD2, is unchecked because there is no DNA. The germline gives CDR1 SEHNR, CDR2 FQNEAQ (reference sequence). This CDR3 comprises 16 residues.

The V and J genes are TRBV12-3 or TRBV12-4 and TRBJ2-1; TCRdb gives TRBD1 as the D gene, but with no DNA this cannot be confirmed. There are 15 residues in the CDR3. The CDR3 region is CASTNQPSSRDEQFF.

The chain carries TRBV11-2 and TRBJ2-2; checking the TCRdb D call of TRBD2 is not possible without DNA. This CDR3 is 14 amino acids long. CDR1 is SGHAT, CDR2 FQNNGV, per germline. The CDR3: CASSLDHGLWELFF.

V and J are TRBV7-9 and TRBJ2-7; TCRdb's D gene call, TRBD1, goes unchecked for lack of DNA. Germline V gene sequence: CDR1 SEHNR, CDR2 FQNEAQ (reference sequence). This CDR3 contains 13 residues. The CDR3 is CASSPDNTYEQYF.

The chain has TRBV29-1 and TRBJ2-1; TCRdb reports TRBD2, a call that lacks DNA to check it against. Germline V lookup: CDR1 SQVTM, CDR2 ANQGSEA. The CDR3 is 14 residues long. This chain's CDR3 is CSVRLTSEVDEQFF.

The V gene is TRBV4-2, the J gene TRBJ2-7; checking the TCRdb D call of TRBD2 is not possible without DNA. Germline-derived CDR1 and CDR2 are LGHNA and YNFKEQ. This CDR3 is built from 16 residues. The CDR3 is CASSQGKGLAAYEQYF.

The chain employs TRBV9 and TRBJ1-2; checking the TCRdb D call of TRBD1 is not possible without DNA. CDR1 and CDR2 (germline): SGDLS, YYNGEE. This CDR3 is 16 amino acids long. The chain's CDR3 is CASSVAEPGFNYGYTF.

The CDR3 here is CASSFSAGDYEQYF. The gene calls are TRBV27 and TRBJ2-7; as DNA is missing, the TRBD2 call by TCRdb cannot be tested. The CDR3 length is 14 residues. The germline CDR1 and CDR2 sequences are MNHEY and SMNVEV (reference sequence).

The CDR3 is CSVQGTAGEQYF. V is TRBV29-1 and J is TRBJ2-7; TCRdb names TRBD2, which stays unverified in the absence of DNA. Germline V gene data show CDR1 as SQVTM and CDR2 as ANQGSEA. The CDR3 loop spans 12 amino acids.

This chain uses TRBV28 with TRBJ1-1. The CDR3 runs to 13 residues. Germline loops: CDR1 MDHEN, CDR2 SYDVKM. The CDR3 protein is CASRNRVNTEAFF.

The CDR3 spells CASSQPHGTGLNTEAFF. This chain joins TRBV3-1 and TRBJ1-1; the D gene TCRdb calls, TRBD1, cannot be checked with no DNA. This CDR3 region has 17 residues. From germline, CDR1 is LGHDT and CDR2 YNNKEL (reference sequence).

The V and J genes are TRBV11-2 and TRBJ2-7; TCRdb indicates TRBD1, and absent DNA this call remains unverified. CDR3 size: 18 residues. The V gene's germline CDR1 is SGHAT and CDR2 FQNNGV. The CDR3 sequence: CASSFTGGARLASYEQYF.

The CDR3 loop is CASSLGQGKDHEQYF. This chain uses TRBV5-1 with TRBJ2-7; absent DNA, TCRdb's TRBD1 call cannot be checked. This CDR3 is built from 15 residues. Germline V gene lookup returns CDR1 SGHRS and CDR2 YFSETQ. The whole variable domain, filled in from reference TRBV5-1 and TRBJ2-7, reads KAGVTQTPRYLIKTRGQQVTLSCSPISGHRSVSWYQQTPGQGLQFLFEYFSETQRNKGNFPGRFSGRQFSNSRSEMNVSTLELGDSALYLCASSLGQGKDHEQYFGPGTRLTVT.

The V call is TRBV5-1, the J call TRBJ2-5; TCRdb outputs TRBD1, but without DNA this stays unchecked. Germline CDR1 reads SGHRS; CDR2 reads YFSETQ. This CDR3 has 15 residues. The CDR3 is CASSSDRGRIETQYF.